A single sample gave rise to the 13 T cell receptor beta chains below, sequenced in a study of T cell responses to AZD1222 COVID-19 vaccine. The table came from immunoSEQ multiplex PCR; TCRdb's copy has only in-frame clones and leaves some out. Of 90,000 to 150,000 clones listed, 88% are singletons. The sample in question was peripheral blood, obtained on day 0 of AZD1222 vaccination. The source is an adult in good health.

This chain connects TRBV3-1 (or the pseudogene TRBV3-2) to TRBJ1-1; possibly TRBD1 for D (5 bases). CDR1 is LGHDT, CDR2 YNNKEL, per germline (reference sequence). This CDR3 is built from 14 residues. V shed 0 bases and J shed 5 bases, with 10 bases lying between them. Here the CDR3 reads CASSQEGVGTEAFF. In nucleotides, the CDR3 is TGTGCCAGCAGCCAAGAGGGGGTGGGGACTGAAGCTTTCTTT.

The rearrangement joins TRBV18 to TRBJ1-6, with a tentative D call TRBD1 (5 bases). The CDR3 has 15 amino acids. V lost 3 bases to trimming and J lost 9 bases, with 15 bases between them. The germline CDR1 and CDR2 sequences are KGHSH and LQKENI. In DNA, the CDR3 is TGTGCCAGCTCACCCGTCCCGGCGCAGGGTTCACCCCTCCACTTT. Its protein product is CASSPVPAQGSPLHF.

The chain couples TRBV14 to TRBJ2-1, with a tentative D call TRBD1 (6 bases). The CDR3 loop spans 14 amino acids. V was pared by 0 bases and J by 9 bases, with 12 bases between. CDR1 is SGHDN and CDR2 is FVKESK in the germline V gene. The CDR3 DNA sequence: TGTGCCAGCAGCCAAGAACGAGGGGGTTCTGAGCAGTTCTTC. This sequence encodes CASSQERGGSEQFF. Supplemented by reference TRBV14 and TRBJ2-1, the full variable domain reads EAGVTQFPSHSVIEKGQTVTLRCDPISGHDNLYWYRRVMGKEIKFLLHFVKESKQDESGMPNNRFLAERTGGTYSTLKVQPAELEDSGVYFCASSQERGGSEQFFGPGTRLTVL.

The V gene is TRBV12-3 or TRBV12-4, the J gene TRBJ2-1; no clear D. V was clipped by 6 bases and J by 7 bases, with 7 bases between them. This CDR3 comprises 11 residues. The DNA for the CDR3 is TGTGCCAGCAGAAGGGCTAATGAGCAGTTCTTC. Translating it yields CASRRANEQFF.

The chain links TRBV7-3 to TRBJ1-2; D is possibly TRBD1 (6 bases). The CDR3 is made up of 13 amino acids. V lost 5 bases and J lost 2, with 9 bases in between. CDR1 and CDR2 (germline): SGHTA, FQGTGA. The CDR3 reads CASSEGQNYGYTF. For the CDR3, the DNA is TGTGCCAGCAGCGAGGGACAAAACTATGGCTACACCTTC.

This chain connects TRBV28 to TRBJ1-1, with 10 positions matching TRBD1. The CDR3 has 14 amino acids. V shed 3 bases and J 5 bases; nucleotides not matched to a gene: 3. CDR1 is MDHEN and CDR2 is SYDVKM in the germline V gene. The CDR3 spells CASSLWDRGTEAFF. As DNA, the CDR3 is TGTGCCAGCAGTTTGTGGGACAGGGGAACTGAAGCTTTCTTT.

This chain connects TRBV6-5 to TRBJ1-2, with TRBD1 identical over 9 bases. V dropped 6 bases and J dropped 2; count of bases not matched to a gene: 4. This CDR3 region has 14 residues. Germline-derived CDR1 and CDR2 are MNHEY and SVGAGI. CDR3 bases: TGTGCCAGCAGCCTACAGGGGGCAAACTATGGCTACACCTTC. Protein sequence: CASSLQGANYGYTF.

The chain carries TRBV19 and TRBJ2-7; the match to TRBD1 covers 7 bases. CDR1 and CDR2 from the germline V gene are LNHDA and SQIVND (reference sequence). The CDR3 runs 15 residues. V trimming: 5 bases; J trimming: 5 bases; junction bases outside the gene matches: 12. The CDR3 spells CASSPLTGSIHEQYF. The CDR3 region has the DNA TGTGCCAGTAGTCCGTTGACAGGGTCGATCCACGAGCAGTACTTC.

Written as DNA, the CDR3 is TGTGCCAGCAGCTTAGAACAGGGTGGGGGATATGGCTACACCTTC. The encoded protein is CASSLEQGGGYGYTF. The chain uses TRBV7-6 and TRBJ1-2; the D gene is possibly TRBD1 (6 bases). Deletions cut 1 base from V and 5 bases from J, with 14 bases between. Germline loops: CDR1 SGHVS, CDR2 FNYEAQ. The CDR3 is 15 residues long.

J is TRBJ2-3 and V is TRBV7-2, with 7 nucleotides matching TRBD2. CDR3 length: 19 residues. The J segment lost 0 bases and the V segment lost 5 bases, leaving 17 bases of the junction unmatched. Germline-derived CDR1 and CDR2 are SGHTA and FQGNSA. The CDR3: CASSRVYRAGSSSTDTQYF. In nucleotides, the CDR3 is TGTGCCAGCAGCAGAGTCTATCGAGCGGGGTCATCTAGCACAGATACGCAGTATTTT.

The CDR3 bases are TGTGCCAGCAGCGCCACTAGCGGGGGGGCCTACAATGAGCAGTTCTTC. Residues: CASSATSGGAYNEQFF. J is TRBJ2-1 and V is TRBV9; TRBD2 aligns across 13 bases. Looked up from germline, CDR1 is SGDLS and CDR2 is YYNGEE. J was trimmed by 2 bases and V by 3 bases; bases with no gene match: 2. CDR3 length: 16 residues.

This clone was picked up a small number of times. This rearrangement joins TRBV10-3 to TRBJ1-3; 8 bases fit TRBD1. Germline CDR1 ENHRY, CDR2 SYGVKD. J gave up 4 bases and V 8 bases, and 7 bases lay outside the gene matches. The CDR3 contains 14 residues. The CDR3, as DNA: TGTGCCATCCGGGCAGGGGGCGAGGGAAACACCATATATTTT. It yields the protein CAIRAGGEGNTIYF.

The J gene is TRBJ2-7, the V gene TRBV19; 7 nucleotides agree with TRBD2. In germline, CDR1 is LNHDA, CDR2 SQIVND (reference sequence). CDR3 length equals 14 residues. Trimming cost V 7 bases and J 0 bases; bases outside gene matches: 6. The CDR3 coding sequence is TGTGCCAGTAAGAGGGCGGGGGACTCCTACGAGCAGTACTTC. Encoded protein: CASKRAGDSYEQYF.